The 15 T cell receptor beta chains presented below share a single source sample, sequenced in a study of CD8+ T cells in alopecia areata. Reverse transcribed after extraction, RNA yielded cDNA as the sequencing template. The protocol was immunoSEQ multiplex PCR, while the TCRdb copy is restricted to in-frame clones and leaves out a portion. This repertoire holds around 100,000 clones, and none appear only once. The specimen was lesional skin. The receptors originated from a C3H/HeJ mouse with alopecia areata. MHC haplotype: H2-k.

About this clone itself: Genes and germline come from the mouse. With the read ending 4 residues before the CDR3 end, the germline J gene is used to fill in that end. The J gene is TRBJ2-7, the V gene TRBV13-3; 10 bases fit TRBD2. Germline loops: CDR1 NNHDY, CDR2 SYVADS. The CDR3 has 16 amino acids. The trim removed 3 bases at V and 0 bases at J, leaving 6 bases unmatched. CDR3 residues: CASSADWGPSSYEQYF. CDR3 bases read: TGTGCCAGCAGTGCGGACTGGGGGCCTAGCTCCTAT.

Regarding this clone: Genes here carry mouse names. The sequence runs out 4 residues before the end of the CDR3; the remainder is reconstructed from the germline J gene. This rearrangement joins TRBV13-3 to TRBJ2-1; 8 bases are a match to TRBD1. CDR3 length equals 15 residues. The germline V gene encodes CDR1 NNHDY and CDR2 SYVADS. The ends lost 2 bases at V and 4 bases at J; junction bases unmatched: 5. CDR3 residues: CASSEPGQEYAEQFF. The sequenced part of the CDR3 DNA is TGTGCCAGCAGTGAGCCGGGACAGGAGTATGCT.

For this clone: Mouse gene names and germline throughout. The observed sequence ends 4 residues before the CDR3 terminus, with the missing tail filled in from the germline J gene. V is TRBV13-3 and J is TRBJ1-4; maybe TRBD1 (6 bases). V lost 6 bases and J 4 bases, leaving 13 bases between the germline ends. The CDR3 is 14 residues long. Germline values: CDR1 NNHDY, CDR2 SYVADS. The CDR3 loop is CASTRDKFNERLFF. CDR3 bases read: TGTGCCAGCACCCGGGACAAATTCAACGAA.

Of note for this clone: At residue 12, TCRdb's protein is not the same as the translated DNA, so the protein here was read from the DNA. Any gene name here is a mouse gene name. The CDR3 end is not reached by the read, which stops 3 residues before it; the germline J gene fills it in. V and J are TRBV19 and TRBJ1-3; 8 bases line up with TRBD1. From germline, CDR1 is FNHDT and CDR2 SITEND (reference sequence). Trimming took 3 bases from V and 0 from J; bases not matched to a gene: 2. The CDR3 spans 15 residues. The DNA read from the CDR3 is TGTGCCAGCAGTAGACAGGGGTCTTCTGGAAATACG. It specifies CASSRQGSSGNT. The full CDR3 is CASSRQGSSGNTLYF.

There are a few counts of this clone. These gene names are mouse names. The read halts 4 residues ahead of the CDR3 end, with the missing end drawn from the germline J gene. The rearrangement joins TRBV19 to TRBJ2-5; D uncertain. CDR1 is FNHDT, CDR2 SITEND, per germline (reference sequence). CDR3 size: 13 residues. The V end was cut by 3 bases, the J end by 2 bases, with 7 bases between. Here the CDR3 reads CASSSTPQDTQYF. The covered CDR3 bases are TGTGCCAGCAGTAGCACACCCCAAGAC. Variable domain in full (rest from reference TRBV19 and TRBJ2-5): GGIITQTPKFLIGQEGQKLTLKCQQNFNHDTMYWYRQDSGKGLRLIYYSITENDLQKGDLSEGYDASREKKSSFSLTVTSAQKNEMAVFLCASSSTPQDTQYFGPGTRLLVL.

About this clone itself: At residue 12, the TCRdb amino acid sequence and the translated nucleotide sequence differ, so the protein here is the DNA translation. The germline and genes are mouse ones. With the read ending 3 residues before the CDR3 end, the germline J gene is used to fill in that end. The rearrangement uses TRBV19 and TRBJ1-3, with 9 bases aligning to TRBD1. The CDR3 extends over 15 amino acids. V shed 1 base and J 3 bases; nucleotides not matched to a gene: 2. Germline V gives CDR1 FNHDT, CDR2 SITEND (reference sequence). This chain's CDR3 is CASSIWGQGGNTLYF. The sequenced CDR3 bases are TGTGCCAGCAGTATATGGGGACAGGGTGGAAATACG. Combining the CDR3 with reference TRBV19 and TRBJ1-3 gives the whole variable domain GGIITQTPKFLIGQEGQKLTLKCQQNFNHDTMYWYRQDSGKGLRLIYYSITENDLQKGDLSEGYDASREKKSSFSLTVTSAQKNEMAVFLCASSIWGQGGNTLYFGEGSRLIVV.

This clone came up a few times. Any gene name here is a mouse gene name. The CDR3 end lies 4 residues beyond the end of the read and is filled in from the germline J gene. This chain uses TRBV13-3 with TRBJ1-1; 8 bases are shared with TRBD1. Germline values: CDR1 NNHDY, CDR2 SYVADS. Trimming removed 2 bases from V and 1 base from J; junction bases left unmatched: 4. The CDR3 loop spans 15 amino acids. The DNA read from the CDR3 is TGTGCCAGCAGTGAGCGGGACAGGTCGAACACA. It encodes CASSERDRSNT. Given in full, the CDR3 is CASSERDRSNTEVFF.

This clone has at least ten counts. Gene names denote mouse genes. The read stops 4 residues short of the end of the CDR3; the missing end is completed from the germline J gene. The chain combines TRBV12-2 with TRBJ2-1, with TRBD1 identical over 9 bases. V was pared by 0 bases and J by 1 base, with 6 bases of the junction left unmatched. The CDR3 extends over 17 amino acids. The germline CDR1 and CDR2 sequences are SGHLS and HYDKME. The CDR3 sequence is CASSLASGTGNYAEQFF. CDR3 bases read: TGTGCCAGCTCTCTCGCCTCCGGGACAGGGAACTATGCT. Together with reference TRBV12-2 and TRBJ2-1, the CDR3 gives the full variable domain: NSGVVQSPRYIIKGKGERSILKCIPISGHLSVAWYQQTQGQELKFFIQHYDKMERDKGNLPSRFSVQQFDDYHSEMNMSALELEDSAVYFCASSLASGTGNYAEQFFGPGTRLTVL.

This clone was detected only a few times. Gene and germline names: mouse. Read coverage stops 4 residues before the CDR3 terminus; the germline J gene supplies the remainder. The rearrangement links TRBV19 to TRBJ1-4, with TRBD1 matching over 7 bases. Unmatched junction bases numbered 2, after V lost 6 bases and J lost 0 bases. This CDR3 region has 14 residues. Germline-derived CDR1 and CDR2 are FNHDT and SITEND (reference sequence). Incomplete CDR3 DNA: TGTGCCAGCATGACAGGGATTTCCAACGAA. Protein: CASMTGISNE. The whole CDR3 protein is CASMTGISNERLFF.

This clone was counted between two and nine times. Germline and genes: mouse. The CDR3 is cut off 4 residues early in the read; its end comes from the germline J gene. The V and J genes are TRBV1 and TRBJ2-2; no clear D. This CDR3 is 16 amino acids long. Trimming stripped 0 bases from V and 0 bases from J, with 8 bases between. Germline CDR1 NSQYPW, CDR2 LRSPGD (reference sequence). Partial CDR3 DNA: TGCACCTGCAGTGCAGATAGGTCCTCAAACACCGGG. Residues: CTCSADRSSNTG. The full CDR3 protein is CTCSADRSSNTGQLYF.

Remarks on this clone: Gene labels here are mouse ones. The CDR3 sequence is CASGEYRDNTGQLYF. The CDR3 DNA, read in part, is TGTGCCAGCGGTGAATACAGGGATAACACCGGG. The gene calls are TRBV13-2 and TRBJ2-2; tentative D call: TRBD1 (6 bases). The read halts 4 residues ahead of the CDR3 end, with the missing end drawn from the germline J gene. Germline lookup yields CDR1 NNHNN and CDR2 SYGAGS (reference sequence). This CDR3 has 15 residues. Trimming pared 2 bases from V and 2 bases from J, leaving 10 bases between.

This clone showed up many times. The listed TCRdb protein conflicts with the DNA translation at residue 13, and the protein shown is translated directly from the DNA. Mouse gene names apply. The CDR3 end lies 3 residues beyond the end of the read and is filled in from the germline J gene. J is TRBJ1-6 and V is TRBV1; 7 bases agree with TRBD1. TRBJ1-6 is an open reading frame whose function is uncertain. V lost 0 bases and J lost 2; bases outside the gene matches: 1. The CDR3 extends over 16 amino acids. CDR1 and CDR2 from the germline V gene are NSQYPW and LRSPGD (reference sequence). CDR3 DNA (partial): TGCACCTGCAGTGCAGAGACAGGGACCTATAATTCGCCC. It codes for CTCSAETGTYNSP. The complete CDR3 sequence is CTCSAETGTYNSPLYF.

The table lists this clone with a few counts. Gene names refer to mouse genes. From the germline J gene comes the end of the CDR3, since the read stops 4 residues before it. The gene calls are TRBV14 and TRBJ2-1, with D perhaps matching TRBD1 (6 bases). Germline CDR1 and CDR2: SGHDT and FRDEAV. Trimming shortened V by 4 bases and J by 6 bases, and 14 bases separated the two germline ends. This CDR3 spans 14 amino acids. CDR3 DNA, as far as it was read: TGTGCCAGCAGTACCCCCCACAGGGTTGCT. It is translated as CASSTPHRVA. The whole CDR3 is CASSTPHRVAEQFF.

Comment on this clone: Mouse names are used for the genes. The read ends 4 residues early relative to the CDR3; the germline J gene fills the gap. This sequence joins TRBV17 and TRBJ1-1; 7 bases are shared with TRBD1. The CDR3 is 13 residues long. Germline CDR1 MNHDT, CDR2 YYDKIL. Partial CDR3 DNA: TGTGCTAGCAGTAGACTCCGGGACAGA. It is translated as CASSRLRDR. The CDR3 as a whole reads CASSRLRDREVFF.

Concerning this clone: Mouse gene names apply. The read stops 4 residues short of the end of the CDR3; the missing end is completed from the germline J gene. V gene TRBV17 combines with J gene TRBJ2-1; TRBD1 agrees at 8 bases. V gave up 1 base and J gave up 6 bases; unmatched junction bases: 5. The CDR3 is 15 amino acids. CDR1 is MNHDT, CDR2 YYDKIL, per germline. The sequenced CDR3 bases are TGTGCTAGCAGTAGAGGGGACAGGAGTTTTGCT. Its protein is CASSRGDRSFA. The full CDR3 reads CASSRGDRSFAEQFF.